A single sample is the source of the 9 T cell receptor beta chains below, sequenced in a study of blood T cell repertoires in COVID-19. Sequencing was performed with immunoSEQ multiplex PCR; in TCRdb, only in-frame clones are kept and a portion is missing. The table includes 140,000 or so clones, 80% to 90% detected once. Sequenced sample: peripheral blood. All receptors come from a man aged 45-65 years who had recovered from COVID-19.

CDR3 nucleotides: TGTGCCAGCAGTTACGGGCAGGGGTCGAACACCGGGGAGCTGTTTTTT. Translating it yields CASSYGQGSNTGELFF. The V gene is TRBV6-2 or TRBV6-3, the J gene TRBJ2-2; maybe TRBD1 (6 bases). V was trimmed by 2 bases and J by 0 bases, leaving 10 bases between them. The CDR3 loop spans 16 amino acids. Germline-derived CDR1 and CDR2 are MNHEY and SVGEGT.

This chain uses TRBV5-5 with TRBJ2-3; the match to TRBD2 covers 9 bases. Germline CDR1 and CDR2: SGHKS and YYEKEE (reference sequence). J was trimmed by 4 bases and V by 1 base; bases with no gene match: 4. CDR3 length equals 15 residues. CDR3 protein: CASSLTSGSSDTQYF. CDR3 DNA: TGTGCCAGCAGCTTGACTAGCGGGTCCTCAGATACGCAGTATTTT.

This clone has more than one count but fewer than ten. The CDR3 protein is CASSLLRGLYAEAFF. CDR3 nucleotides: TGTGCCAGCAGCCTATTGCGAGGGCTTTACGCTGAAGCTTTCTTT. The rearrangement links TRBV16 to TRBJ1-1; no firm D call. The germline CDR1 and CDR2 sequences are KGHSY and FQNENV. Trimming left V 4 bases short and J 6 bases short, with 18 bases between. The CDR3 runs 15 residues.

The gene calls are TRBV6-2 or TRBV6-3 and TRBJ2-2; a possible D gene is TRBD2 (6 bases). V was clipped by 2 bases and J by 7 bases, with 14 bases between them. CDR1 MNHEY and CDR2 SVGEGT come from the germline V gene. There are 15 residues in the CDR3. In DNA form, the CDR3 reads TGTGCCAGCAGTTACAGGACTACTCAGAGCGGGGAGCTGTTTTTT. Residues: CASSYRTTQSGELFF.

V and J are TRBV9 and TRBJ2-1; 10 nucleotides align to TRBD2. Trimming took 4 bases from V and 6 from J; bases not matched to a gene: 10. Germline V gene sequence: CDR1 SGDLS, CDR2 YYNGEE. CDR3 length: 16 amino acids. The CDR3 coding sequence is TGTGCCAGCAGCACCCAGGGAGCGGGGGGGTTCAATGAGCAGTTCTTC. This gives the protein CASSTQGAGGFNEQFF. The variable domain in full, with the rest retrieved from reference TRBV9 and TRBJ2-1, is DSGVTQTPKHLITATGQRVTLRCSPRSGDLSVYWYQQSLDQGLQFLIQYYNGEERAKGNILERFSAQQFPDLHSELNLSSLELGDSALYFCASSTQGAGGFNEQFFGPGTRLTVL.

This clone was observed a few times. The V and J genes are TRBV11-2 and TRBJ1-3; the D is unclear. V was trimmed by 0 bases and J by 0 bases, leaving 12 bases between them. The germline CDR1 and CDR2 sequences are SGHAT and FQNNGV. CDR3 length: 17 amino acids. CDR3 loop: CASSLEASGYSGNTIYF. The DNA of the CDR3 is TGTGCCAGCAGCTTAGAGGCGTCAGGTTACTCTGGAAACACCATATATTTT.

The chain couples TRBV5-1 to TRBJ2-5; possible D gene TRBD2, 5 bases. Per the germline V gene, CDR1 is SGHRS and CDR2 is YFSETQ. CDR3 length: 15 residues. V was pared by 0 bases and J by 4 bases, with 13 bases between. The CDR3 DNA follows: TGCGCCAGCAGCTTGGCCAACGGGGTAGGAGAGACCCAGTACTTC. Protein product: CASSLANGVGETQYF.

The gene calls are TRBV6-5 and TRBJ2-7, with D perhaps matching TRBD1 (6 bases). CDR3 length: 12 amino acids. CDR1 MNHEY and CDR2 SVGAGI come from the germline V gene. V dropped 4 bases and J dropped 7 bases, with 11 bases sitting between them. The CDR3 is CASSFRGWEQYF. CDR3 nucleotide sequence: TGTGCCAGCAGTTTTAGGGGGTGGGAGCAGTACTTC.

This chain links TRBV7-6 with TRBJ1-5, with D uncertain. CDR1 SGHVS and CDR2 FNYEAQ come from the germline V gene. This CDR3 region has 13 residues. V lost 3 bases, J lost 7 bases, and 10 bases lay in between. CDR3 region: CASSFSTGQPQHF. The CDR3 DNA is TGTGCCAGCAGCTTTTCGACGGGACAGCCCCAGCATTTT.